This TCR beta chain was profiled in a study of T cells in Graves' hyperthyroidism and ophthalmopathy. V lost 6 bases, J lost 2 bases, and 20 bases lay in between. CDR1 is MDHEN, CDR2 SYDVKM, per germline. The CDR3 is made up of 16 amino acids. It was RNA transcripts that yielded the amplified TCR beta CDR3 regions. HTBI primers drove first-round RT-PCR of the TCR CDR3. TCRdb itself ran the multiplex PCR reads through MiXCR, one entry per CDR3 protein. Altogether 470,000 or so distinct CDR3 sequences are present, less than 25% being singletons, with the ten largest covering approximately 25%. This chain uses TRBV28 with TRBJ2-7; maybe TRBD1 (7 bases). This TCR was sampled from a man between 18 and 29 years old with Graves' hyperthyroidism. The specimen was blood. CDR3 protein: CASSLPRAGQTYEQYF. The CDR3 nucleotides are TGTGCCAGCAGCCTCCCGCGGGCGGGACAGACCTACGAGCAGTACTTC.